This T cell receptor beta chain was sequenced in a study of T-cell reconstitution after alpha-beta-depleted transplantation in children. Unique molecular identifiers were used to barcode this TCRbeta library. TCRdb reprocessed the PCR reads with MiXCR, giving one entry per CDR3 protein. This table has 420,000 or so distinct CDR3 sequences, approximately 10% appearing once. CDR1 is SGHRS, CDR2 YFSETQ, per germline. The CDR3 extends over 15 amino acids. V lost 4 bases, J lost 8 bases, and 11 bases stayed unmatched. Only a few counts were recorded for this clonotype. This receptor was obtained from a human donor who donated a stem cell graft to a child with acute myeloid leukemia. V usage is TRBV5-1 and J usage is TRBJ2-1; 8 bases fit TRBD2. Sequences were derived from PBMCs from the stem cell graft donor, sampled from the stem cell graft. The DNA of the CDR3 is TGCGCCAGCAGCCAGATGGTAGCGGGACGCGATGAGCAGTTCTTC. It translates to CASSQMVAGRDEQFF.